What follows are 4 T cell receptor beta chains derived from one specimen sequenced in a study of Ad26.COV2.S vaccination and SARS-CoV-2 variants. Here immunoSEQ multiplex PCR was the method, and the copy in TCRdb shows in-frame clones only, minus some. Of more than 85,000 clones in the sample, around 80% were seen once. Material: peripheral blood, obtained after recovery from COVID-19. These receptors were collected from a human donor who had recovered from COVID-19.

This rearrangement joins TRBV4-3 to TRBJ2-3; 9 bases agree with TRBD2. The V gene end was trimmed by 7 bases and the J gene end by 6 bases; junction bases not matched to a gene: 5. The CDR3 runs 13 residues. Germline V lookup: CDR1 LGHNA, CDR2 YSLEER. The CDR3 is CASIRGGADTQYF. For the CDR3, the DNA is TGCGCCAGCATACGCGGGGGGGCCGATACGCAGTATTTT.

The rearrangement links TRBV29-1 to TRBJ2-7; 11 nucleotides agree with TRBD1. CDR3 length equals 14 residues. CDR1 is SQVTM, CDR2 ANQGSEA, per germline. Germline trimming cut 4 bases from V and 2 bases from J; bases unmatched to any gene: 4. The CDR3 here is CSVGRGQGAYEQYF. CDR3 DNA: TGCAGCGTTGGTAGGGGACAGGGGGCCTACGAGCAGTACTTC.

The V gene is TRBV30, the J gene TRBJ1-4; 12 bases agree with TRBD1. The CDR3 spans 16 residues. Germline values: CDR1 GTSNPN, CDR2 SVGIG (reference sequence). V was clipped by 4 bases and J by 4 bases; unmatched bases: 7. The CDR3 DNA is TGTGCCTGGACCGCCGGGACAGGGGGCCGTAATGAAAAACTGTTTTTT. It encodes CAWTAGTGGRNEKLFF.

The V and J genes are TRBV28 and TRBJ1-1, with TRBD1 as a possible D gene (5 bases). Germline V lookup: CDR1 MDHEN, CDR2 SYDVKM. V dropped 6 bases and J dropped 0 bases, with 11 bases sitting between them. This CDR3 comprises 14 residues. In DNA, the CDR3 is TGTGCCAGCAGGACTCAACAGGTGAACACTGAAGCTTTCTTT. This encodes CASRTQQVNTEAFF.